Only a few counts were recorded for the clone carrying this T cell receptor (beta chain). What it binds is unknown. These data are taken from a study of blood T cells in healthy people across ages. Whole-study findings and limits: Versus aged donors, long-lived donors had higher diversity and more naive CD4+ cells.

It was approximately 10 milliliters of peripheral blood that were drawn from each donor. PBMCs, at least 6 million per sample, were isolated. V gave up 1 base and J gave up 0 bases; unmatched junction bases: 4. This CDR3 comprises 16 residues. CDR1 is SEHNR, CDR2 FQNEAQ, per germline (reference sequence). The authors ran a second PCR of about 6 to 12 cycles using a sample-barcoded 5' primer and a J-beta primer mix. TCRdb called the 5' RACE reads again in MiXCR, with one record for every CDR3 protein. Among about 1.1 million distinct CDR3 sequences listed, less than 45% were seen once. The sample comprised blood. The rearrangement uses TRBV7-9 and TRBJ1-2, with 8 bases fitting TRBD1. This sequence originates from a man aged 18 to 30 in good health. The CDR3 sequence is CASSLGTGTTNYGYTF. The DNA for the CDR3 is TGTGCCAGCAGCTTAGGGACAGGGACTACTAACTATGGCTACACCTTC.